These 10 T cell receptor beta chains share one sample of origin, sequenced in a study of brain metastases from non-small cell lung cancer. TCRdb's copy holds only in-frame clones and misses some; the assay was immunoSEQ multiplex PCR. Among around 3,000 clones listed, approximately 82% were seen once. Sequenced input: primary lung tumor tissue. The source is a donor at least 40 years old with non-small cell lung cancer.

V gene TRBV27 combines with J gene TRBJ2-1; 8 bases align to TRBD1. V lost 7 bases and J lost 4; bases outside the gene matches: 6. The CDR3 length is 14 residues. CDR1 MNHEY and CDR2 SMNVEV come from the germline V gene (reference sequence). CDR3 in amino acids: CASTKDRVYNEQFF. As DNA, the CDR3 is TGTGCCAGCACAAAGGACAGGGTGTACAATGAGCAGTTCTTC.

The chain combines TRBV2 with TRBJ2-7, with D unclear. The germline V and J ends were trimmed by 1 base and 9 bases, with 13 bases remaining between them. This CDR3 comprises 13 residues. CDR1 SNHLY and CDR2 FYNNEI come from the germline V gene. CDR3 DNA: TGTGCCAGCAGTGAAGGTACACTTATGGGGCAGTACTTC. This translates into CASSEGTLMGQYF.

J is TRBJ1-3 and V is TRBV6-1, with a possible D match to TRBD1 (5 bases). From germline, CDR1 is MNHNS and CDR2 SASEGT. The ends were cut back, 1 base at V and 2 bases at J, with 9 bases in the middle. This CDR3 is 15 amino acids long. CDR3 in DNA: TGTGCCAGCAGTGAAGAAGAAGGGGCTGGAAACACCATATATTTT. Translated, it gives CASSEEEGAGNTIYF.

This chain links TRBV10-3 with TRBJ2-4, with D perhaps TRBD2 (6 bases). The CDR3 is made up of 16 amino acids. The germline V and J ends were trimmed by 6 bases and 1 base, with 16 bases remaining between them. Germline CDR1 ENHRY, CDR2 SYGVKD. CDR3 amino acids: CAIRASTGVAKNIQYF. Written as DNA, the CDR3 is TGTGCCATCAGGGCAAGCACGGGAGTCGCCAAAAACATTCAGTACTTC.

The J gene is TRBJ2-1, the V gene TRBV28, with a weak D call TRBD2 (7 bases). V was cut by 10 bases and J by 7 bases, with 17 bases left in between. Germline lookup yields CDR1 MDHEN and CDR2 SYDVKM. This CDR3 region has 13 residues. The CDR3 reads CATIGGATNEQFF. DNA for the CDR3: TGTGCCACTATAGGGGGGGCGACTAATGAGCAGTTCTTC.

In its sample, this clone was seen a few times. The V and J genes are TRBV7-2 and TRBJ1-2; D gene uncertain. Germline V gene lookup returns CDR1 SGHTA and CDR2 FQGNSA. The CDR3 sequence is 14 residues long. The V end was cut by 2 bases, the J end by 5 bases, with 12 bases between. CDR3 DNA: TGTGCCAGCAGCTTATATTCCGGGGAGTATGGCTACACCTTC. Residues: CASSLYSGEYGYTF.

CDR3 coding DNA: TGTGCCAGCAGCTCAGGGAGCAACATTCAGTACTTC. Its translation is CASSSGSNIQYF. V gene TRBV6-5 combines with J gene TRBJ2-4; D assignment may be TRBD1 or TRBD2 (5 bases each). Deletions cut 6 bases from V and 7 bases from J, with 10 bases between. The CDR3 is made up of 12 amino acids. From germline, CDR1 is MNHEY and CDR2 SVGAGI.

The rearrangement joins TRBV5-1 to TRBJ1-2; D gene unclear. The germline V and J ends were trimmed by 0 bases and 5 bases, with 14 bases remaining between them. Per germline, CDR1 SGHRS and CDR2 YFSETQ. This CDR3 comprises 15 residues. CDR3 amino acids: CASSLGGNKLYGYTF. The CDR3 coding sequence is TGCGCCAGCAGCTTGGGAGGTAACAAGCTATATGGCTACACCTTC.

The CDR3 DNA reads as TGTGCCAGCGTGCGTACTGTTGGCGGGAGGATCGCGTCCTACAATGAGCAGTTCTTC. It yields the protein CASVRTVGGRIASYNEQFF. The chain has TRBV3-1 (or the pseudogene TRBV3-2) and TRBJ2-1; the match to TRBD2 covers 8 bases. Germline V gives CDR1 LGHDT, CDR2 YNNKEL (reference sequence). The CDR3 is 19 residues long. V was clipped by 8 bases and J by 1 base; unmatched bases: 19.

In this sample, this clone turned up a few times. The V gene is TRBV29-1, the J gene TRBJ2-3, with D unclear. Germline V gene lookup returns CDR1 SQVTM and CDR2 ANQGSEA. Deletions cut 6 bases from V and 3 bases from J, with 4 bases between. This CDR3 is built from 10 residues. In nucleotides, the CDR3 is TGCAGCGTCGGGACAGATACGCAGTATTTT. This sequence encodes CSVGTDTQYF.